This T cell receptor (beta chain) is drawn from a study of T cell responses to AZD1222 COVID-19 vaccine. The V and J ends lost 3 bases and 8 bases, in that order; junction bases with no gene match: 9. The length of the CDR3 is 14 residues. Germline V gives CDR1 KGHSH, CDR2 LQKENI. Using immunoSEQ multiplex PCR, the repertoire was profiled, and TCRdb retains in-frame clones only, with some absent. The sample lists under 150,000 clones; 90% were seen once. The chain combines TRBV18 with TRBJ1-2; 7 bases are a match to TRBD1. The input for sequencing was peripheral blood, taken 28 days after the second AZD1222 dose. This clonotype was obtained from an adult who received the AZD1222 COVID-19 vaccine. CDR3 sequence reads: CASSPYEGAGGYTF. The DNA for the CDR3 is TGTGCCAGCTCACCGTACGAGGGGGCCGGGGGCTACACCTTC.